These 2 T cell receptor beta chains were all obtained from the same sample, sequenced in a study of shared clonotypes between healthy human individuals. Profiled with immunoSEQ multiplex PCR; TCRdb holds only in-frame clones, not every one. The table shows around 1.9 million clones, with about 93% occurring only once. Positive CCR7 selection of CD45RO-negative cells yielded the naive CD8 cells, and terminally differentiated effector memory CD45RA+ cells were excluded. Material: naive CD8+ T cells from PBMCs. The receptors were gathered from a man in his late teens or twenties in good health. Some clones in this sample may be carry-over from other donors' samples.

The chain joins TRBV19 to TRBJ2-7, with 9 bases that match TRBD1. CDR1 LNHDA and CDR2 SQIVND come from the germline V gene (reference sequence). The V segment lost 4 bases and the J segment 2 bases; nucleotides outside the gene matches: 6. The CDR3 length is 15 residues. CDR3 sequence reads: CASSTPGQGTYEQYF. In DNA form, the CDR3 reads TGTGCCAGTAGTACACCGGGACAGGGAACCTACGAGCAGTACTTC.

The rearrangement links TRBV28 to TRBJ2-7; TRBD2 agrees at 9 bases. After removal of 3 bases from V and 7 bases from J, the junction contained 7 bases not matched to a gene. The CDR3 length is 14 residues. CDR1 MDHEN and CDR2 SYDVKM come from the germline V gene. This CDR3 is CASSFLSGSGEQYF. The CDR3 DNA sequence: TGTGCCAGCAGTTTTCTTAGCGGGAGTGGGGAGCAGTACTTC.